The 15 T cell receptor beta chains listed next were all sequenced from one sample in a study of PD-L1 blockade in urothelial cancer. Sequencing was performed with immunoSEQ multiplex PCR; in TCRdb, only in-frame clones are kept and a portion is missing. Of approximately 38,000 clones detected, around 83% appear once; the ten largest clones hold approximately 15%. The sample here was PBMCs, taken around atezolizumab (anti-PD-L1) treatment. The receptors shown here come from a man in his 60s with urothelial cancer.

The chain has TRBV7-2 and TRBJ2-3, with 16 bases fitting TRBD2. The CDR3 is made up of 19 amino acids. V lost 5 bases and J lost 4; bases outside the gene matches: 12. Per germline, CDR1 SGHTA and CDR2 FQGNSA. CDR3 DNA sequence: TGTGCCAGCAGCCTCAAACCGGGACTAGCGGGGGGGCGTGCAGATACGCAGTATTTT. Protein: CASSLKPGLAGGRADTQYF.

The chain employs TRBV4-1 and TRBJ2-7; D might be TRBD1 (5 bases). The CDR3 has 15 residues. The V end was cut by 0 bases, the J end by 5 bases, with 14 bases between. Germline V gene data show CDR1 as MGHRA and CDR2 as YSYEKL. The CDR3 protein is CASSQEIMWGDEQYF. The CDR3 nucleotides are TGCGCCAGCAGCCAAGAAATAATGTGGGGCGACGAGCAGTACTTC.

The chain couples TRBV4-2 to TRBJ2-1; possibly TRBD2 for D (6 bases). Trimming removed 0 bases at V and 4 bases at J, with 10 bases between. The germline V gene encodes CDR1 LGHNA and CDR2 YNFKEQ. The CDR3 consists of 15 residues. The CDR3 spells CASSQEYGGYNEQFF. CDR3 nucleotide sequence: TGTGCCAGCAGCCAAGAGTACGGGGGATACAATGAGCAGTTCTTC.

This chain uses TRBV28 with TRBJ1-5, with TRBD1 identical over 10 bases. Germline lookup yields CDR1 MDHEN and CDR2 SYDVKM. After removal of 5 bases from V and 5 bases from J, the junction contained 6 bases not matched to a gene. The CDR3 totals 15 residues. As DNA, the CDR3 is TGTGCCAGCAGTGGACCTGGGACAGGGGATCAGCCCCAGCATTTT. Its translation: CASSGPGTGDQPQHF.

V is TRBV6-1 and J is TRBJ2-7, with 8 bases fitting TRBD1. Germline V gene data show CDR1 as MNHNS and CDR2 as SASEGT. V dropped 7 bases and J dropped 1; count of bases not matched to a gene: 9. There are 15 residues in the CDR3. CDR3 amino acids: CASTQGQVKSYEQYF. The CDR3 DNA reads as TGTGCCAGCACTCAGGGACAGGTGAAATCCTACGAGCAGTACTTC.

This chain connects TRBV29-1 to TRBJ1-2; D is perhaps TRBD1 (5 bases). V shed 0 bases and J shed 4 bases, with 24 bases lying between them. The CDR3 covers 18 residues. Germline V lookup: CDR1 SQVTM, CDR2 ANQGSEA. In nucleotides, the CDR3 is TGCAGCGTTGAAGATCTTAGTTCGACAGTGGAGGGGACCTATGGCTACACCTTC. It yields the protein CSVEDLSSTVEGTYGYTF.

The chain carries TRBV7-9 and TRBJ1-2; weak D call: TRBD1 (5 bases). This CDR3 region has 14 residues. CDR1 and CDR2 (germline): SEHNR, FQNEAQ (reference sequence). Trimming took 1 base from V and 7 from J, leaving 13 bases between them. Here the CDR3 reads CASSLEAGSVGYTF. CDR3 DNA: TGTGCCAGCAGCTTAGAGGCAGGGTCAGTTGGCTACACCTTC.

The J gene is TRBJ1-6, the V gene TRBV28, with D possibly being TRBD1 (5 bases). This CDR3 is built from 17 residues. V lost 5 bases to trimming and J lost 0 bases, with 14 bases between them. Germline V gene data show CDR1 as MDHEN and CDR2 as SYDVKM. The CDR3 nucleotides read TGTGCCAGCAGTCCAGCCGACAGAAGCTCCTATAATTCACCCCTCCACTTT. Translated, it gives CASSPADRSSYNSPLHF.

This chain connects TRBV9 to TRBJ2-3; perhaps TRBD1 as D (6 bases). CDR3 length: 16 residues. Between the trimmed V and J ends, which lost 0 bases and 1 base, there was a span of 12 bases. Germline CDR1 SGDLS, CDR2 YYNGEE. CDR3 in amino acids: CASSVAAGERTDTQYF. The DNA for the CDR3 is TGTGCCAGCAGCGTAGCTGCAGGGGAACGCACAGATACGCAGTATTTT.

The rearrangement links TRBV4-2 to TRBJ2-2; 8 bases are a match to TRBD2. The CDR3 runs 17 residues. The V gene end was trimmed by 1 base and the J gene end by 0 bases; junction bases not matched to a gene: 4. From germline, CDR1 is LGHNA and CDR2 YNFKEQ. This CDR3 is CASSQAGGESNTGELFF. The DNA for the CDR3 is TGTGCCAGCAGCCAAGCCGGGGGGGAGTCGAACACCGGGGAGCTGTTTTTT.

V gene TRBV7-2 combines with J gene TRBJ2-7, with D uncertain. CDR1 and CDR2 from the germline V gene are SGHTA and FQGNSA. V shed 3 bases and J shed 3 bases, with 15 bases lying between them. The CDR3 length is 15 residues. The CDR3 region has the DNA TGTGCCAGCAGCTTCGCGATCGGAGAGTTCTACGAGCAGTACTTC. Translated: CASSFAIGEFYEQYF.

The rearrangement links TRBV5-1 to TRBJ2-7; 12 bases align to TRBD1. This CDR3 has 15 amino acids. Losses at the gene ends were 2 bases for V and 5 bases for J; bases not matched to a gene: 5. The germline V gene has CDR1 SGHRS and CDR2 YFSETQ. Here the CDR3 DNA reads TGCGCCAGCAGCTTATCGGGACAGGGGGCCCACGAGCAGTACTTC. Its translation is CASSLSGQGAHEQYF.

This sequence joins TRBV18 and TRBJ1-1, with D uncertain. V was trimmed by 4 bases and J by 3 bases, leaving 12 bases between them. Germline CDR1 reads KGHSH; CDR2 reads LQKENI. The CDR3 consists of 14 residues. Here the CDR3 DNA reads TGTGCCAGCTCACGACTTCCTTTGGACACTGAAGCTTTCTTT. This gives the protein CASSRLPLDTEAFF.

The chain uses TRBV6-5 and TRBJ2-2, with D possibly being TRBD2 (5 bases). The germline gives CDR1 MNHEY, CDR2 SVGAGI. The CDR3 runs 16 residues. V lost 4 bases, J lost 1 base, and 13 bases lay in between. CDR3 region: CASSSQGLLNTGELFF. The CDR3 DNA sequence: TGTGCCAGCAGTTCCCAAGGACTTCTGAACACCGGGGAGCTGTTTTTT.

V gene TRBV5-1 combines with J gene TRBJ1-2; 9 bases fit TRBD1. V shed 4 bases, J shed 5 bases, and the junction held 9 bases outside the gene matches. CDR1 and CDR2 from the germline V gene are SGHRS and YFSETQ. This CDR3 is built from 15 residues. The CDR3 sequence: CASSADRGTGYGYTF. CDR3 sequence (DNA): TGCGCCAGCAGCGCGGACAGGGGAACGGGTTATGGCTACACCTTC.